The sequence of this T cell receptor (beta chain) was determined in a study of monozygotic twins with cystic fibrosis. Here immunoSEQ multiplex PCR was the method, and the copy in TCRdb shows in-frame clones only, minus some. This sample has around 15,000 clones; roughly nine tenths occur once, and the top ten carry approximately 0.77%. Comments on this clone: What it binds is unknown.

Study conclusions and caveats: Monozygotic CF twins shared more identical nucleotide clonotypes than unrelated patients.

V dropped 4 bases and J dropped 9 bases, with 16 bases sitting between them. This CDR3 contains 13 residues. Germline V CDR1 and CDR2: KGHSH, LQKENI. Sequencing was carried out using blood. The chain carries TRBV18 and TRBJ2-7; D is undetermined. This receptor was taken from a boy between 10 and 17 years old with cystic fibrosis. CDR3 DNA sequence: TGTGCCAGCTCACAGGCCCCTAACCTTGGGCAGTACTTC. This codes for CASSQAPNLGQYF.